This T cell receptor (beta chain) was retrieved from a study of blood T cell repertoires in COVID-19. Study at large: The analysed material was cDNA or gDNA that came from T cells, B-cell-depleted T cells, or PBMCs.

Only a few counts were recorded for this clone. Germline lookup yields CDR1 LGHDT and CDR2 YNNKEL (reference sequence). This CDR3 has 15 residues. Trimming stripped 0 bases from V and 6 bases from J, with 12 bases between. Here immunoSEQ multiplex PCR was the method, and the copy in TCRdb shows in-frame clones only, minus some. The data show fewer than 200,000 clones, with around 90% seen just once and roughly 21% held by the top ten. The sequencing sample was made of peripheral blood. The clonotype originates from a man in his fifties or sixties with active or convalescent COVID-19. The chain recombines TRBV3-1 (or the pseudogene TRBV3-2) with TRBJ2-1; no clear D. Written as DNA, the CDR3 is TGTGCCAGCAGCCAAGATGGATCGTGGAGCAATGAGCAGTTCTTC. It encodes CASSQDGSWSNEQFF.